This TCR beta chain emerged from a study of blood T cell repertoires in COVID-19. Study-wide context: Some COVID-19 samples were acute and others convalescent; all came from the United States, Italy and Spain. Sources were T cells, B-cell-depleted T cells, or PBMCs; the material itself was cDNA or gDNA.

In the source study's methods: Amplification of reference gene primers provided the estimated nucleated cell counts. Sequenced by immunoSEQ multiplex PCR; TCRdb stores in-frame clones only, minus some. The D gene and trimming were derived from the DNA, and the V and J assignments and clone size from that table. This table holds tens of thousands of clones, approximately 91% found once. This clone showed up just a few times. The receptor comes from a man aged 65 to 85 with acute or convalescent COVID-19. The sample consisted of peripheral blood.

The CDR3 DNA sequence: TGCGCCAGCAGCTTCTTAGGACAGGATGAAAAACTGTTTTTT. It translates to CASSFLGQDEKLFF. The chain has TRBV5-1 and TRBJ1-4; 7 bases line up with TRBD1. Germline CDR1 SGHRS, CDR2 YFSETQ. The ends lost 2 bases at V and 6 bases at J; junction bases unmatched: 4. The length of the CDR3 is 14 residues.